One T cell receptor (beta chain) is described in this entry. The trim removed 3 bases at V and 2 bases at J, leaving 5 bases unmatched. This CDR3 comprises 15 residues. The germline CDR1 and CDR2 sequences are SGHNT and YYREEE (reference sequence). The data stem from a study of blood T cell repertoires in COVID-19. Study-wide context: Samples came from the United States, Italy and Spain, spanning acute and convalescent COVID-19. Sample material is recorded as cDNA or gDNA derived from T cells, B-cell-depleted T cells, or PBMCs.

How the authors handled the data: Researchers report that nucleated cell counts were estimated from reference gene primer amplification. The data were produced by immunoSEQ multiplex PCR, yet TCRdb's version contains in-frame clones alone and is incomplete. The V and J calls and clone size come from that table; D and trimming were worked out from the DNA. The profile covers about 170,000 clones, with more than 65% appearing a single time and about 2.6% taken by the ten largest. Sequenced sample: peripheral blood. The chain has TRBV5-4 and TRBJ1-3; 7 positions agree with TRBD1. This receptor was obtained from a human donor with acute or convalescent COVID-19. The donor label of this sample is uncertain. The CDR3, as DNA: TGTGCCAGCAGCTCGGATGGGACAGCTGGAAACACCATATATTTT. It specifies CASSSDGTAGNTIYF.